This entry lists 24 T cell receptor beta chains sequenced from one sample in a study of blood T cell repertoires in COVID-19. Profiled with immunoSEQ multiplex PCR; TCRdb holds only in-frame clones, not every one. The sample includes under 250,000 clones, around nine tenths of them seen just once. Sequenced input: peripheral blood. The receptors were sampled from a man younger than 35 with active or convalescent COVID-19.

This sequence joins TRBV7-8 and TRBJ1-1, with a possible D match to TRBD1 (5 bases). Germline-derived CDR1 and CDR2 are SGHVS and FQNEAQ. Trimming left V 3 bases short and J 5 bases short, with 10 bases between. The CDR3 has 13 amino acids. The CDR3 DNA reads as TGTGCCAGCAGCTTGTTATCAGGGACTGAAGCTTTCTTT. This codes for CASSLLSGTEAFF.

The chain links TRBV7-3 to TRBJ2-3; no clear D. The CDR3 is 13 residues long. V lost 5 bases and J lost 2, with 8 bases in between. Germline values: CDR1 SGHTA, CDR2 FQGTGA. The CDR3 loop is CASSRTTTDTQYF. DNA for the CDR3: TGTGCCAGCAGCCGCACAACCACAGATACGCAGTATTTT.

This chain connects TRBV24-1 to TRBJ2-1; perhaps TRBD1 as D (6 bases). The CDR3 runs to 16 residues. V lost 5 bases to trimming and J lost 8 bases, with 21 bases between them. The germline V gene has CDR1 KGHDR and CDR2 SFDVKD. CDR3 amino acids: CATSAGEQGRKDEQFF. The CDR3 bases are TGTGCCACCAGTGCTGGAGAACAGGGAAGAAAAGATGAGCAGTTCTTC.

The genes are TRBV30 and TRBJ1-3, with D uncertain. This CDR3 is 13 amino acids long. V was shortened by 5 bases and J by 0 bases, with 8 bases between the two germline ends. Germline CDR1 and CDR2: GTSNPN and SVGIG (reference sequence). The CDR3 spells CAWVVASGNTIYF. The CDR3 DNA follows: TGTGCCTGGGTGGTGGCCTCTGGAAACACCATATATTTT.

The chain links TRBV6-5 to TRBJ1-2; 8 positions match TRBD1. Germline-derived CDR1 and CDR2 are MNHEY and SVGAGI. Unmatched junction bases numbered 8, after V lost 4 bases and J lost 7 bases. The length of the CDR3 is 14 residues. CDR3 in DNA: TGTGCCAGCAGTTTGGACAGGGTAGTGGGTGGCTACACCTTC. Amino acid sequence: CASSLDRVVGGYTF.

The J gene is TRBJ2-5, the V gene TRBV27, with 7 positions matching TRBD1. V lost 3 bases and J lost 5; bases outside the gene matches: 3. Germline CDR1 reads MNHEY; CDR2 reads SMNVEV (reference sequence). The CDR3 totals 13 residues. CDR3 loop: CASSLYRGETQYF. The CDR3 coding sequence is TGTGCCAGCAGTTTGTACAGGGGCGAGACCCAGTACTTC.

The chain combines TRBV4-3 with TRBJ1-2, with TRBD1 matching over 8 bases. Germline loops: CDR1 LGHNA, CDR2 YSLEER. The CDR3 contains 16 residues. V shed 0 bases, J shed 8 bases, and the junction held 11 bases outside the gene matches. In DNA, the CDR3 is TGCGCCAGCAGCCAAGACCGGACAGGGACTTTCAGGGGCTACACCTTC. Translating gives CASSQDRTGTFRGYTF.

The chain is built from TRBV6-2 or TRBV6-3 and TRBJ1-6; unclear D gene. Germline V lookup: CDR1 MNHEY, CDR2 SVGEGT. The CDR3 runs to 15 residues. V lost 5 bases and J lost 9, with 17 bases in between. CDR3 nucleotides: TGTGCCAGCAGTACTGCCGGGAAGGGTGGTTCACCCCTCCACTTT. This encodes CASSTAGKGGSPLHF.

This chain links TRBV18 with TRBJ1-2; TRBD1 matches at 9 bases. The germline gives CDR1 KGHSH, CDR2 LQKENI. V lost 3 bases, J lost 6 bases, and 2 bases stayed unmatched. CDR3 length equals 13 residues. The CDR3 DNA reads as TGTGCCAGCTCACCTGACAGGGGGAATGGCTACACCTTC. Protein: CASSPDRGNGYTF.

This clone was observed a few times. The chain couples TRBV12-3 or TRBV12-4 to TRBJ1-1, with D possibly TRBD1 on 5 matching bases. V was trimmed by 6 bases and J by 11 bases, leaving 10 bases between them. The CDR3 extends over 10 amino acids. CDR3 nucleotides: TGTGCCAGCAGCGGGGGTGATGCTTTCTTT. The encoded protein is CASSGGDAFF.

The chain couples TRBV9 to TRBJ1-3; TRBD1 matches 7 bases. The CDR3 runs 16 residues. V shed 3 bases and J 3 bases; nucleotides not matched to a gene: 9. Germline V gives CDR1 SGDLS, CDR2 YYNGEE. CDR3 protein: CASSDSSGTVGNTIYF. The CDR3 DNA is TGTGCCAGCAGCGATAGCTCCGGGACAGTTGGAAACACCATATATTTT.

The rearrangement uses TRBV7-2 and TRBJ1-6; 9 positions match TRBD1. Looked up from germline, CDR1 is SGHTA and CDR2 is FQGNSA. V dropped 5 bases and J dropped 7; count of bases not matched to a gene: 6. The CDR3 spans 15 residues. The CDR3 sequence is CASSALGTGNSPLHF. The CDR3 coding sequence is TGTGCCAGCAGCGCCCTAGGGACAGGGAATTCACCCCTCCACTTT.

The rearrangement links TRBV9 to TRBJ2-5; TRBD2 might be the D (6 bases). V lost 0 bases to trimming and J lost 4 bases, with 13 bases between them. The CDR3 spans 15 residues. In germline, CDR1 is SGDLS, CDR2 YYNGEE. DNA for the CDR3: TGTGCCAGCAGCGTAGGCGGGATGGGCGGAGAGACCCAGTACTTC. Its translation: CASSVGGMGGETQYF.

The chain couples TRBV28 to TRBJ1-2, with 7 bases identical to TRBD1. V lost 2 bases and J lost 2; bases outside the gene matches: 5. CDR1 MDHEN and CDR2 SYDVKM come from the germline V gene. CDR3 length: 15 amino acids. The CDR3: CASSLPLGQNYGYTF. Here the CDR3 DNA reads TGTGCCAGCAGTTTACCTCTGGGACAGAACTATGGCTACACCTTC.

The CDR3 DNA reads TGTGCCAGCAGCTTAACGGGGATGAACACTGAAGCTTTCTTT. It translates to CASSLTGMNTEAFF. This sequence joins TRBV13 and TRBJ1-1; no clear D. This CDR3 region has 14 residues. CDR1 is PRHDT, CDR2 FYEKMQ, per germline (reference sequence). With 2 bases removed from V and 0 bases from J, the gap between germline ends came to 7 bases. Together with reference TRBV13 and TRBJ1-1, the CDR3 gives the full variable domain: AAGVIQSPRHLIKEKRETATLKCYPIPRHDTVYWYQQGPGQDPQFLISFYEKMQSDKGSIPDRFSAQQFSDYHSELNMSSLELGDSALYFCASSLTGMNTEAFFGQGTRLTVV.

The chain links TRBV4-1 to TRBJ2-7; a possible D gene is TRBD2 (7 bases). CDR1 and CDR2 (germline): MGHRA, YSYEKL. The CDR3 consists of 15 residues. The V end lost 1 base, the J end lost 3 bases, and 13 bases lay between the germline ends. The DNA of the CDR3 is TGCGCCAGCAGCCAAGGGCGAGGGGGGGGCTACGAGCAGTACTTC. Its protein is CASSQGRGGGYEQYF.

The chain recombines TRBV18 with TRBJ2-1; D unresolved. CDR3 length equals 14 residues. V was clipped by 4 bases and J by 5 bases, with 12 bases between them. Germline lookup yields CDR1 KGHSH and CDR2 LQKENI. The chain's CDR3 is CASSQSNRDNEQFF. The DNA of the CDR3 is TGTGCCAGCTCACAATCGAACAGAGACAATGAGCAGTTCTTC.

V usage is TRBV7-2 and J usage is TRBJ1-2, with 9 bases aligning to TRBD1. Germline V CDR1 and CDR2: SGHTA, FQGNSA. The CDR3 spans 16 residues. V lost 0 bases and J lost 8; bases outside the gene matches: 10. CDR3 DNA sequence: TGTGCCAGCAGCTTAGCGCTCACAGGGGGCGGTAAGGGCTACACCTTC. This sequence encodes CASSLALTGGGKGYTF.

CDR3 bases: TGTGCCAGCAGTATCAGAGGGACATTCCCCGACGAGCAGTACTTC. Encoded protein: CASSIRGTFPDEQYF. The chain recombines TRBV28 with TRBJ2-7; D possibly corresponds to TRBD1 (6 bases). The V end was cut by 5 bases, the J end by 5 bases, with 19 bases between. There are 15 residues in the CDR3. Germline V gene sequence: CDR1 MDHEN, CDR2 SYDVKM.

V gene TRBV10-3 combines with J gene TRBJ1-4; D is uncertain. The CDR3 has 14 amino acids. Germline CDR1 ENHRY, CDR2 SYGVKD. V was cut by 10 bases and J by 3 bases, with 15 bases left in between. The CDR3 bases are TGTGCCACAGCCGGGGAGGAGCCTAATGAAAAACTGTTTTTT. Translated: CATAGEEPNEKLFF.

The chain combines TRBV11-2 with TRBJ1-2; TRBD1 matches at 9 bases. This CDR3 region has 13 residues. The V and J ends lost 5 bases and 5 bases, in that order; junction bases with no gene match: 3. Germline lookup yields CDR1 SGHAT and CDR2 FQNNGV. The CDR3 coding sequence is TGTGCCAGCAGCCCCGGGACAGGGTATGGCTACACCTTC. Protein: CASSPGTGYGYTF. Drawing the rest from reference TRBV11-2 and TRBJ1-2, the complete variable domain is EAGVAQSPRYKIIEKRQSVAFWCNPISGHATLYWYQQILGQGPKLLIQFQNNGVVDDSQLPKDRFSAERLKGVDSTLKIQPAKLEDSAVYLCASSPGTGYGYTFGSGTRLTVV.

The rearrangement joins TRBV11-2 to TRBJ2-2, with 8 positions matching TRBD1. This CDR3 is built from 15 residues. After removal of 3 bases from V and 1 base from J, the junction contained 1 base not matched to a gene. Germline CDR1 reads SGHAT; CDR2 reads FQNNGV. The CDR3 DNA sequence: TGTGCCAGCAGCTTCAGGGGGCAGAACACCGGGGAGCTGTTTTTT. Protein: CASSFRGQNTGELFF.

CDR3 protein: CAISGTGTGYTSYEQYF. The CDR3 bases are TGTGCCATCAGTGGTACCGGGACAGGGTACACCTCCTACGAGCAGTACTTC. The rearrangement joins TRBV10-3 to TRBJ2-7, with 9 positions matching TRBD1. V trimming: 4 bases; J trimming: 0 bases; junction bases outside the gene matches: 10. This CDR3 spans 17 amino acids. The germline V gene has CDR1 ENHRY and CDR2 SYGVKD.

The CDR3: CASSSQGSSYNEQFF. In nucleotides, the CDR3 is TGTGCCAGCAGCTCACAGGGGAGCTCCTACAATGAGCAGTTCTTC. The rearrangement uses TRBV7-8 and TRBJ2-1, with TRBD1 matching over 7 bases. J was trimmed by 0 bases and V by 4 bases; bases with no gene match: 3. The germline V gene has CDR1 SGHVS and CDR2 FQNEAQ. The CDR3 totals 15 residues.